The following is a T cell receptor (beta chain) sequence with its context. The entry originates in a study of blood T cell repertoires in COVID-19. The germline V gene encodes CDR1 MNHEY and CDR2 SVGAGI. J gave up 4 bases and V 7 bases, and 7 bases lay outside the gene matches. The CDR3 runs to 14 residues. Profiling relied on immunoSEQ multiplex PCR, and the TCRdb table lists in-frame clones only, not all of them. Of fewer than 200,000 clones listed, 88% are singletons. Before being deemed recovered, Cohort 3 donors had two negative PCRs, clearance, or symptom resolution. The specimen sequenced was PBMCs or T cells enriched from blood (not recorded which). This rearrangement joins TRBV6-5 to TRBJ1-1; TRBD1 matches 9 bases. This TCR derives from a woman between 18 and 29 years old who had recovered from COVID-19. The CDR3 region is CASKPGTGLTEAFF. CDR3 DNA sequence: TGTGCCAGCAAGCCTGGGACAGGGCTCACTGAAGCTTTCTTT.